Described below is a single T cell receptor beta chain sequence and its context. What it binds is not known. The data were obtained in a study of cytomegalovirus exposure and HLA in healthy donors. Study-level points and caveats: The listing of 150 to 200 TCR beta chains classed them as cytomegalovirus-associated. Researchers reported from a later analysis that most CMV-associated TCR beta chains appeared HLA-restricted. As a later analysis showed, a missense DCLRE1C variant was linked to trimming of TCR beta V- and J-genes.

Primers: 60 Vbeta forward and 13 Jbeta reverse. As processed by the authors: In a later analysis, the count reached some 75 million unique TCR beta chains, with around 11 million shared. Only in-frame clones appear in the TCRdb table, and some are missing; sequencing was by immunoSEQ multiplex PCR. The D gene and trimming were derived from the DNA, and the V and J assignments and clone size from that table. The sample includes fewer than 90,000 clones, about 76% seen only once; the top ten take about 15%. The CDR3 sequence is 14 residues long. Germline V gene lookup returns CDR1 SGDLS and CDR2 YYNGEE. Trimming removed 0 bases at V and 2 bases at J, with 8 bases between.

V is TRBV9 and J is TRBJ1-2, with D perhaps TRBD1 (5 bases). The TCR originated in a woman aged 40 to 49 in good health and CMV-seropositive. The sample was PBMCs. CDR3 residues: CASSVGDRNYGYTF. The CDR3 region has the DNA TGTGCCAGCAGCGTAGGCGACAGAAACTATGGCTACACCTTC.